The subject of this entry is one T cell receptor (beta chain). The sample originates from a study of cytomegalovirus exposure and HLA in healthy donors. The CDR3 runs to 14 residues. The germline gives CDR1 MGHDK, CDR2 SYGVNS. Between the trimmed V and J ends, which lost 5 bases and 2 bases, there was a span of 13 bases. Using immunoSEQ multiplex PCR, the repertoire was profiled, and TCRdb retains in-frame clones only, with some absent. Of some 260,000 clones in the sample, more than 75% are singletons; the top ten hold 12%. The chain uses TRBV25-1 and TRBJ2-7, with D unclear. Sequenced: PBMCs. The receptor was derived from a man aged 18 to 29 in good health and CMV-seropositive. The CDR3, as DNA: TGTGCCAGCAGTCAAAGTGGCTACCCCTACGAGCAGTACTTC. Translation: CASSQSGYPYEQYF.